Included here is one T cell receptor beta chain sequence, with context. This sample stems from a study of chemoradiotherapy in HPV16-positive cancers. The CDR3 loop spans 15 amino acids. Germline lookup yields CDR1 SGDLS and CDR2 YYNGEE. Trimming stripped 0 bases from V and 4 bases from J, with 12 bases between. The table came from immunoSEQ multiplex PCR; TCRdb's copy has only in-frame clones and leaves some out. The sample lists under 3,500 clones; around nine tenths were seen once. The source material was tumor tissue, sampled from a patient who underwent chemoradiotherapy. This TCR was recovered from a human donor with HPV-associated anogenital cancer. The chain couples TRBV9 to TRBJ2-3; perhaps TRBD1 as D (5 bases). The CDR3 DNA reads as TGTGCCAGCAGCGTAGTGGGGCAGGGCTCAGATACGCAGTATTTT. It encodes CASSVVGQGSDTQYF.